The 6 T cell receptor beta chains listed next were all sequenced from one sample in a study of T cells in Graves' hyperthyroidism and ophthalmopathy. From RNA transcripts, TCR beta CDR3 regions were amplified. First-round RT-PCR with HTBI primers amplified the TCR CDR3 region. TCRdb processed the multiplex PCR reads anew with MiXCR; each CDR3 protein has one entry. Of fewer than 450,000 distinct CDR3 sequences listed, roughly 15% were seen once; the top ten hold around 35%. Sequenced: blood. Source of these receptors: a woman in her twenties or thirties with Graves' hyperthyroidism that later progressed to Graves' ophthalmopathy.

This clonotype was found many times. J is TRBJ2-7 and V is TRBV2; D is undetermined. CDR3 length: 10 amino acids. The germline V and J ends were trimmed by 5 bases and 7 bases, with 6 bases remaining between them. CDR1 is SNHLY, CDR2 FYNNEI, per germline. The DNA of the CDR3 is TGTGCCAGCAGTTTTCGGGAGCAGTACTTC. Translating it yields CASSFREQYF.

The V and J genes are TRBV28 and TRBJ2-7; 10 bases agree with TRBD1. Germline CDR1 MDHEN, CDR2 SYDVKM. The CDR3 has 18 residues. V was clipped by 5 bases and J by 2 bases; unmatched bases: 15. The CDR3 DNA sequence: TGTGCCAGCAGTGACTCCGGGACAGGGGCCCGCGGGACCTACGAGCAGTACTTC. Its protein product is CASSDSGTGARGTYEQYF.

V gene TRBV27 combines with J gene TRBJ1-4; D perhaps matches TRBD1 (6 bases). This CDR3 spans 14 amino acids. V lost 6 bases and J lost 7, with 15 bases in between. CDR1 and CDR2 from the germline V gene are MNHEY and SMNVEV (reference sequence). Here the CDR3 reads CASSYWGAGEKLFF. The CDR3 coding sequence is TGTGCCAGCAGCTATTGGGGGGCGGGTGAAAAACTGTTTTTT.

This clonotype was counted many times. This sequence joins TRBV5-1 and TRBJ1-1; possibly TRBD1 for D (6 bases). This CDR3 region has 17 residues. Germline lookup yields CDR1 SGHRS and CDR2 YFSETQ. Trimming pared 6 bases from V and 0 bases from J, leaving 21 bases between. The CDR3 loop reads CASTSGSGAVVNTEAFF. The CDR3 nucleotides read TGCGCCAGCACCTCCGGGTCAGGGGCCGTCGTGAACACTGAAGCTTTCTTT. Complete variable domain (other parts from reference TRBV5-1 and TRBJ1-1): KAGVTQTPRYLIKTRGQQVTLSCSPISGHRSVSWYQQTPGQGLQFLFEYFSETQRNKGNFPGRFSGRQFSNSRSEMNVSTLELGDSALYLCASTSGSGAVVNTEAFFGQGTRLTVV.

V usage is TRBV7-2 and J usage is TRBJ2-3; no definite D call. From germline, CDR1 is SGHTA and CDR2 FQGNSA. V lost 1 base to trimming and J lost 6 bases, with 14 bases between them. The CDR3 length is 15 residues. CDR3 sequence (DNA): TGTGCCAGCAGCTTAGTATCTCGGTTAGGGGATACGCAGTATTTT. Translation: CASSLVSRLGDTQYF.

This clonotype was counted many times. The genes are TRBV30 and TRBJ2-7; no reliable D call. V was shortened by 5 bases and J by 6 bases, with 14 bases between the two germline ends. CDR1 and CDR2 (germline): GTSNPN, SVGIG (reference sequence). This CDR3 region has 12 residues. DNA for the CDR3: TGTGCCTGGTTAAAGGGAATAGGCGAGCAGTACTTC. This translates into CAWLKGIGEQYF.